These 20 T cell receptor beta chains came from one sample sequenced in a study of control samples from healthy donors and cancer patients. Profiled with immunoSEQ multiplex PCR; TCRdb holds only in-frame clones, not every one. The sample records approximately 90,000 clones, approximately 84% being singletons. Sequencing was carried out using PBMCs. The source of these receptors is a man between 65 and 85 years old with lung cancer.

V is TRBV27 and J is TRBJ1-6; D perhaps matches TRBD1 (5 bases). There are 15 residues in the CDR3. Trimming shortened V by 6 bases and J by 6 bases, and 15 bases separated the two germline ends. Germline V CDR1 and CDR2: MNHEY, SMNVEV (reference sequence). CDR3 residues: CASSNSGRVNSPLHF. As DNA, the CDR3 is TGTGCCAGCAGCAACTCTGGCAGGGTTAATTCACCCCTCCACTTT.

About this clone itself: Other DNA sequences within the sample encode an identical CDR3. This chain uses TRBV7-6 with TRBJ1-1; TRBD1 is a possible D gene (5 bases). Trimming left V 6 bases short and J 1 base short, with 9 bases between. The CDR3 consists of 13 residues. Germline V gene sequence: CDR1 SGHVS, CDR2 FNYEAQ. CDR3 DNA sequence: TGTGCCAGCAGTCCCGGGGGGAACACTGAAGCTTTCTTT. Amino acid sequence: CASSPGGNTEAFF. Full variable domain (remainder filled in from reference TRBV7-6 and TRBJ1-1): GAGVSQSPRYKVTKRGQDVALRCDPISGHVSLYWYRQALGQGPEFLTYFNYEAQQDKSGLPNDRFSAERPEGSISTLTIQRTEQRDSAMYRCASSPGGNTEAFFGQGTRLTVV.

V and J are TRBV19 and TRBJ2-3; 8 bases map to TRBD1. The length of the CDR3 is 15 residues. Germline V gene sequence: CDR1 LNHDA, CDR2 SQIVND (reference sequence). The ends lost 6 bases at V and 3 bases at J; junction bases unmatched: 8. DNA of the CDR3: TGTGCCAGTAGCAACGGACAGGGTGGAACAGATACGCAGTATTTT. It is translated as CASSNGQGGTDTQYF.

The V and J genes are TRBV27 and TRBJ2-7; D is uncertain. Trimming pared 1 base from V and 4 bases from J, leaving 8 bases between. Germline-derived CDR1 and CDR2 are MNHEY and SMNVEV (reference sequence). This CDR3 has 13 residues. CDR3 in amino acids: CASSLYGEYEQYF. In DNA form, the CDR3 reads TGTGCCAGCAGTTTATACGGCGAATACGAGCAGTACTTC.

The chain has TRBV18 and TRBJ1-5; 11 bases agree with TRBD1. This CDR3 spans 17 amino acids. Germline assignment: CDR1 KGHSH and CDR2 LQKENI. V dropped 1 base and J dropped 7; count of bases not matched to a gene: 9. CDR3 nucleotides: TGTGCCAGCTCACCACGGGGGACAGGGGGAGGTGGACAGCCCCAGCATTTT. Protein: CASSPRGTGGGGQPQHF. The whole variable domain, remainder taken from reference TRBV18 and TRBJ1-5, is NAGVMQNPRHLVRRRGQEARLRCSPMKGHSHVYWYRQLPEEGLKFMVYLQKENIIDESGMPKERFSAEFPKEGPSILRIQQVVRGDSAAYFCASSPRGTGGGGQPQHFGDGTRLSIL.

The chain carries TRBV27 and TRBJ2-3; 8 bases are shared with TRBD2. CDR3 length: 16 amino acids. Germline V CDR1 and CDR2: MNHEY, SMNVEV (reference sequence). Trimming at V came to 5 bases and at J to 2 bases, leaving 9 bases not matched to a gene. This chain's CDR3 is CASSTRLAFNTDTQYF. For the CDR3, the DNA is TGTGCCAGCAGTACCAGACTAGCGTTCAACACAGATACGCAGTATTTT.

This rearrangement joins TRBV27 to TRBJ1-2; tentative D call: TRBD1 (5 bases). The V gene's germline CDR1 is MNHEY and CDR2 SMNVEV (reference sequence). CDR3 length equals 15 residues. V lost 2 bases and J lost 0, with 10 bases in between. In DNA form, the CDR3 reads TGTGCCAGCAGTTTAGCCGGGGGAACTAACTATGGCTACACCTTC. This translates into CASSLAGGTNYGYTF.

The rearrangement joins TRBV21-1 to TRBJ1-2. TRBV21-1 is designated a pseudogene. The CDR3 is 12 residues long. In nucleotides, the CDR3 is TGTGCCAGCAGCCTGGGGGTCTTGGGTGACCGCTTC. It is translated as CASSLGVLGDRF.

The chain carries TRBV6-4 and TRBJ2-1, with 11 bases lining up with TRBD2. This CDR3 has 17 residues. Germline trimming cut 3 bases from V and 8 bases from J; bases unmatched to any gene: 12. Germline CDR1 is MRHNA and CDR2 is SNTAGT. In DNA, the CDR3 is TGTGCCAGCAGTGAAACTAGCGGGGGCTCTCAACCGGATGAGCAGTTCTTC. Translating gives CASSETSGGSQPDEQFF.

J is TRBJ2-7 and V is TRBV6-1; possibly TRBD1 or TRBD2 for D (6 bases each). This CDR3 has 15 residues. Germline CDR1 MNHNS, CDR2 SASEGT. Trimming pared 3 bases from V and 2 bases from J, leaving 14 bases between. The CDR3 spells CASSEPAGQPYEQYF. CDR3 nucleotides: TGTGCCAGCAGTGAGCCGGCGGGACAACCCTACGAGCAGTACTTC.

The V call is TRBV4-2, the J call TRBJ1-3; 7 positions match TRBD1. V dropped 3 bases and J dropped 0; count of bases not matched to a gene: 5. From germline, CDR1 is LGHNA and CDR2 YNFKEQ. This CDR3 region has 16 residues. CDR3: CASSQKGASSGNTIYF. Written as DNA, the CDR3 is TGTGCCAGCAGCCAGAAGGGGGCCAGCTCTGGAAACACCATATATTTT.

The chain carries TRBV19 and TRBJ2-2; 7 bases match TRBD1. V was pared by 5 bases and J by 3 bases, with 9 bases of the junction left unmatched. The germline V gene has CDR1 LNHDA and CDR2 SQIVND (reference sequence). This CDR3 comprises 16 residues. CDR3 sequence (DNA): TGTGCCAGTAGTCCAAGACAGGGACCGGACACCGGGGAGCTGTTTTTT. It yields the protein CASSPRQGPDTGELFF.

The CDR3 region is CASSRSDRINSPLHF. DNA for the CDR3: TGCGCCAGCAGCCGATCCGACAGGATAAATTCACCCCTCCACTTT. The chain couples TRBV4-1 to TRBJ1-6, with D possibly matching TRBD1 (6 bases). Germline CDR1 MGHRA, CDR2 YSYEKL. V shed 4 bases and J shed 7 bases, with 14 bases lying between them. The CDR3 consists of 15 residues.

There are a few counts of this clone. V gene TRBV4-1 combines with J gene TRBJ1-1; 9 nucleotides align to TRBD1. The junction had 12 bases not matched to a gene; V was cut back by 5 bases and J by 5 bases. Germline values: CDR1 MGHRA, CDR2 YSYEKL. The CDR3 runs 16 residues. The CDR3, as DNA: TGCGCCAGCAGCAGGGCCCGTGACAGGGGGATAACTGAAGCTTTCTTT. Protein product: CASSRARDRGITEAFF.

The chain recombines TRBV6-1 with TRBJ2-3; 11 nucleotides align to TRBD2. Germline loops: CDR1 MNHNS, CDR2 SASEGT. After removal of 4 bases from V and 5 bases from J, the junction contained 8 bases not matched to a gene. This CDR3 is built from 16 residues. The CDR3 DNA sequence: TGTGCCAGCAGTGGGTCTAGCGGGGGGTCCTTAGATACGCAGTATTTT. Protein sequence: CASSGSSGGSLDTQYF.

The V call is TRBV19, the J call TRBJ1-6, with 9 bases fitting TRBD1. Germline CDR1 LNHDA, CDR2 SQIVND (reference sequence). Losses at the gene ends were 5 bases for V and 7 bases for J; bases not matched to a gene: 9. CDR3 size: 16 residues. Written as DNA, the CDR3 is TGTGCCAGTAGTCACTCCGGGACAGGGAACAATTCACCCCTCCACTTT. It is translated as CASSHSGTGNNSPLHF.

This clone was recorded a few times. This chain connects TRBV19 to TRBJ2-6; D is unclear. Germline CDR1 and CDR2: LNHDA and SQIVND (reference sequence). This CDR3 has 15 residues. Trimming removed 4 bases from V and 0 bases from J, with 7 bases in between. The CDR3 DNA reads as TGTGCCAGTAGTAGCCGAAGCTCTGGGGCCAACGTCCTGACTTTC. The encoded protein is CASSSRSSGANVLTF.

V gene TRBV19 combines with J gene TRBJ2-3, with 7 nucleotides matching TRBD2. This CDR3 comprises 13 residues. V shed 7 bases and J 2 bases; nucleotides not matched to a gene: 3. Germline loops: CDR1 LNHDA, CDR2 SQIVND (reference sequence). The CDR3 region is CASTSGYTDTQYF. The CDR3 DNA is TGTGCCAGTACTAGCGGATACACAGATACGCAGTATTTT.

The rearrangement joins TRBV4-2 to TRBJ2-7; TRBD2 matches 11 bases. With 0 bases clipped from V and 4 bases from J, the junction kept 2 bases outside the gene matches. CDR1 is LGHNA, CDR2 YNFKEQ, per germline. This CDR3 has 15 amino acids. In DNA, the CDR3 is TGTGCCAGCAGCCAAGATAGCGGGGGGGAATACGAGCAGTACTTC. It specifies CASSQDSGGEYEQYF.

This chain connects TRBV11-1 to TRBJ1-2; D call uncertain. Germline-derived CDR1 and CDR2 are SGHAT and FQDESV (reference sequence). This CDR3 contains 13 residues. V was cut by 5 bases and J by 4 bases, with 11 bases left in between. The CDR3 protein is CASSLRRGYGYTF. The CDR3 region has the DNA TGTGCCAGCAGCCTAAGGAGAGGCTATGGCTACACCTTC.